Listed below are T cell receptor beta chains from one sample, sequenced in a study of response to subunit inactivated influenza vaccine. TCRdb re-analysed the RT-PCR reads in MiXCR, keeping a single row per CDR3 protein. The table shows roughly 570,000 distinct CDR3 sequences, with 10% to 15% occurring only once. The material sequenced was PBMCs from blood, taken more than 35 days after vaccination. These receptors all come from a middle-aged man who received an inactivated influenza vaccine. The CDR3 runs from the conserved cysteine through the conserved F or W. Fields, in order: clone size, J gene, V gene, D gene, CDR3 DNA, CDR3 protein. The D gene is left open where the match is weak. Rows give clone size only sometimes, using once, few, many, or a class for an expanded clone.

clone size: .; J gene: TRBJ1-2; V gene: TRBV7-9; D gene: .; CDR3 DNA: TGTGCCAGCACTCTGGGTACTGGCTATGGCTACACCTTC; CDR3 protein: CASTLGTGYGYTF
clone size: few; J gene: TRBJ1-2; V gene: TRBV20-1; D gene: TRBD1; CDR3 DNA: TGCAGTGCTGGGGTTACGGACAGGGGGGTGGGCTACACCTTC; CDR3 protein: CSAGVTDRGVGYTF
clone size: few; J gene: TRBJ1-1; V gene: TRBV5-1; D gene: .; CDR3 DNA: TGCGCCAGCAGCTTGGCCGCACAGGGACGCACTGAAGCTTTCTTT; CDR3 protein: CASSLAAQGRTEAFF
clone size: .; J gene: TRBJ2-7; V gene: TRBV20-1; D gene: .; CDR3 DNA: TGCAGTGCTGCGCGGACTCACGAGCAGTACTTC; CDR3 protein: CSAARTHEQYF
clone size: many; J gene: TRBJ2-7; V gene: TRBV5-1; D gene: .; CDR3 DNA: TGCGCCAGCAGCTTGTTGGGGGTCCCCTCCTACGAGCAGTACTTC; CDR3 protein: CASSLLGVPSYEQYF
clone size: .; J gene: TRBJ1-3; V gene: TRBV20-1; D gene: TRBD1; CDR3 DNA: TGCAGTGCTAGACAGACAGGGTCCGGAAACACCATATATTTT; CDR3 protein: CSARQTGSGNTIYF
clone size: .; J gene: TRBJ1-1; V gene: TRBV5-1; D gene: TRBD1; CDR3 DNA: TGCGCCAGCAGCTTGGGGACAGGAGAAATCTTT; CDR3 protein: CASSLGTGEIF
clone size: .; J gene: TRBJ1-5; V gene: TRBV5-1; D gene: .; CDR3 DNA: TGCGCCAGCAGCTTGGCCCTCGGCGGGCAGCCCCAGCATTTT; CDR3 protein: CASSLALGGQPQHF
clone size: few; J gene: TRBJ2-3; V gene: TRBV18; D gene: .; CDR3 DNA: TGTGCCAGCTCACCGGGCGGGATTGGCACAGATACGCAGTATTTT; CDR3 protein: CASSPGGIGTDTQYF
clone size: .; J gene: TRBJ2-1; V gene: TRBV6-1; D gene: TRBD2; CDR3 DNA: TGTGCCAGCAGTGGAATTAGCGGGAGAATTGGTAATGAGCAGTTCTTC; CDR3 protein: CASSGISGRIGNEQFF
clone size: few; J gene: TRBJ2-7; V gene: TRBV28; D gene: .; CDR3 DNA: TGTGCCAGCAGAAAGAGGGACTACGAGCAGTACTTC; CDR3 protein: CASRKRDYEQYF
clone size: .; J gene: TRBJ2-5; V gene: TRBV4-3; D gene: .; CDR3 DNA: TGCGCCAGCAGCCAAGATTTCGAGGAGGAGACCCAGTACTTC; CDR3 protein: CASSQDFEEETQYF
clone size: .; J gene: TRBJ1-2; V gene: TRBV4-2; D gene: .; CDR3 DNA: TGTGCCAGCAGCCAAGGAGAGGGGAACTATGGCTACACCTTC; CDR3 protein: CASSQGEGNYGYTF
clone size: .; J gene: TRBJ1-1; V gene: TRBV18; D gene: .; CDR3 DNA: TGTGCCAGCTCCCGACCAAACACTGAAGCTTTCTTT; CDR3 protein: CASSRPNTEAFF
clone size: many; J gene: TRBJ2-7; V gene: TRBV12-3/TRBV12-4; D gene: TRBD1; CDR3 DNA: TGTGCCAGCAGCCCTACAGGGGAGTACTACGAGCAGTACTTC; CDR3 protein: CASSPTGEYYEQYF